This T cell receptor (beta chain) was captured in a study of blood T cell repertoires in COVID-19. Study background: Researchers got acute and convalescent COVID-19 samples from the United States, Italy and Spain.

How the authors handled the data: Cell counts per sample came from amplifying reference gene primers. Measured with immunoSEQ multiplex PCR; TCRdb has only the in-frame clones, and not every one. V, J and clone size reflect that table, while D and trimming were determined from the DNA. The sample yields 330,000 or so clones, 87% seen once. The CDR3 contains 14 residues. Germline V gives CDR1 SGHRS, CDR2 YFSETQ. With 0 bases clipped from V and 14 bases from J, the junction kept 11 bases outside the gene matches. Participants, roughly 18 to 89 years old, spanned some 23 US areas. Two negative PCRs, clearance, or symptom resolution were required of recovered Cohort 3 donors.

The chain links TRBV5-1 to TRBJ2-3; 8 bases fit TRBD2. The sample was PBMCs or T cells enriched from blood (not recorded which). This clonotype originated in a woman between 25 and 40 years old who had recovered from COVID-19. The CDR3 spells CASSLGPAGEPRYF. In nucleotides, the CDR3 is TGCGCCAGCAGCTTGGGGCCAGCGGGAGAGCCCAGGTATTTT.